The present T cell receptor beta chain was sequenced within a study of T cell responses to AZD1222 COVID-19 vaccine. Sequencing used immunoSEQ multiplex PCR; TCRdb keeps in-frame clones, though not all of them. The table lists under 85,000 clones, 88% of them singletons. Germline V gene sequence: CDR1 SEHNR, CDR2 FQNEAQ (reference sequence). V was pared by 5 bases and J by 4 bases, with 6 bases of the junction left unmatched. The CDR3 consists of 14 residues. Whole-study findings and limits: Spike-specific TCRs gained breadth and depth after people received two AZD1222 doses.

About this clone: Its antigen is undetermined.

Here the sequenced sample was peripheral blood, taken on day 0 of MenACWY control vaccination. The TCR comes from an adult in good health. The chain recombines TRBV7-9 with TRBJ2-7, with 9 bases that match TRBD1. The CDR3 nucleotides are TGTGCCAGCAGCCCAACAGGGGGCGCGTACGAGCAGTACTTC. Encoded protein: CASSPTGGAYEQYF. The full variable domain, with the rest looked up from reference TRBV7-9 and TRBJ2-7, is DTGVSQNPRHKITKRGQNVTFRCDPISEHNRLYWYRQTLGQGPEFLTYFQNEAQLEKSRLLSDRFSAERPKGSFSTLEIQRTEQGDSAMYLCASSPTGGAYEQYFGPGTRLTVT.